This T cell receptor (beta chain) was identified during a study of CD8 T cells in Susac syndrome. RNA in amounts of 0.5 to 1 ug was reverse transcribed with random hexamers. MiXCR was run by TCRdb on the immunoSEQ multiplex PCR reads, yielding one entry per CDR3 protein. The data contain approximately 53,000 distinct CDR3 sequences, 85% to 95% of them singletons. V shed 1 base and J shed 7 bases, with 13 bases lying between them. Looked up from germline, CDR1 is SEHNR and CDR2 is FQNEAQ (reference sequence). This CDR3 comprises 14 residues. The specimen was CD8+ T cells from PBMCs. The clonotype originates from a human donor with multiple sclerosis. This chain uses TRBV7-9 with TRBJ1-1; possibly TRBD1 for D (6 bases). CDR3 region: CASSLVVGAGEAFF. For the CDR3, the DNA is TGTGCCAGCAGCTTAGTGGTGGGGGCCGGTGAAGCTTTCTTT.